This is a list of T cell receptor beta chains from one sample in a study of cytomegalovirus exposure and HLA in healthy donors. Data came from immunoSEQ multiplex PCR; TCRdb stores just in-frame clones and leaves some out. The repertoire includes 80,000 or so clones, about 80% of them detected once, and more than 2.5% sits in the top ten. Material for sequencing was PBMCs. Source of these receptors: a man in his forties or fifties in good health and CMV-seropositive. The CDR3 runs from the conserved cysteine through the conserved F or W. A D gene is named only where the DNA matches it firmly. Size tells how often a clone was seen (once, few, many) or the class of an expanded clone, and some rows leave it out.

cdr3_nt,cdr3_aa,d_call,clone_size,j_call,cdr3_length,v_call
TGTGCCAGCAGAGAAACTAGCGGCCGCACAGATACGCAGTATTTT,CASRETSGRTDTQYF,TRBD2,NA,TRBJ2-3,15,TRBV2
TGCGCCAGCAGCTCCTTGTCCGGGATTCAAGAGACCCAGTACTTC,CASSSLSGIQETQYF,NA,NA,TRBJ2-5,15,TRBV5-1
TGTGCCAGCAGTGGGCACGGGACTAGCGGGAGTTACAATGAGCAGTTCTTC,CASSGHGTSGSYNEQFF,TRBD2,NA,TRBJ2-1,17,TRBV27
TGTGCCAGCAGCTTACCGGCCACTAGCGGCACAGATACGCAGTATTTT,CASSLPATSGTDTQYF,TRBD2,NA,TRBJ2-3,16,TRBV5-5
TGTGCCAGCAGCGTAGACAGAGTGAACACTGAAGCTTTCTTT,CASSVDRVNTEAFF,NA,NA,TRBJ1-1,14,TRBV9
TGTGCCAGCAGCTTAAACGGGTACGAGCAGTACTTC,CASSLNGYEQYF,NA,NA,TRBJ2-7,12,TRBV7-9
TGTGCCAGCAGCAAAAAAAACCTCCGGACAGGGAATTTCACAGATACGCAGTATTTT,CASSKKNLRTGNFTDTQYF,NA,NA,TRBJ2-3,19,TRBV21-1
TGTGCCAGCAGCGTAGCTCCCAAGCTGACGGGAGGGTTCAGGACCGGGGAGCTGTTTTTT,CASSVAPKLTGGFRTGELFF,TRBD2,NA,TRBJ2-2,20,TRBV9
TGTGCCAGCAGCCCTAACAGGGGATCCGAGCAGTACTTC,CASSPNRGSEQYF,TRBD1,NA,TRBJ2-7,13,TRBV7-2
TGTGCCAGCAGTACATACCGACTAGCGGGAGGCCTATATACGCAGTATTTT,CASSTYRLAGGLYTQYF,TRBD2,NA,TRBJ2-3,17,TRBV27
TGCGCCAGCAGTCCTCTGCCGCGGGGCACCGGGGAGCTGTTTTTT,CASSPLPRGTGELFF,NA,once,TRBJ2-2,15,TRBV10-1
TGTGCCAGCAGCTTAACAAGCGTAACCTACGAGCAGTACTTC,CASSLTSVTYEQYF,NA,NA,TRBJ2-7,14,TRBV7-9
TGTGCCAGCAGCCGCGGCAGGGGGGCAGGAAATTCACCCCTCCACTTT,CASSRGRGAGNSPLHF,TRBD1,NA,TRBJ1-6,16,TRBV14
TGTGCCAGCAGCACCCGACAGGGGGCTTACGAGCAGTACTTC,CASSTRQGAYEQYF,TRBD1,NA,TRBJ2-7,14,TRBV7-8
TGCGCCAGCAGCTTGGGAGCTAGCGGGGTGTACAATGAGCAGTTCTTC,CASSLGASGVYNEQFF,TRBD2,NA,TRBJ2-1,16,TRBV5-1
TGTGCCAGCAGTGACCAAGACAGGGCCGATGGCTACACCTTC,CASSDQDRADGYTF,TRBD1,NA,TRBJ1-2,14,TRBV25-1
TGCAGCGTTTTTCCTTGGCGGACAGGGTCTCATGGCTACACCTTC,CSVFPWRTGSHGYTF,TRBD1,once,TRBJ1-2,15,TRBV29-1
TGTGCCAGCAGCTTATTGGCGGAGACGAACTTTGAGCAGTACTTC,CASSLLAETNFEQYF,NA,NA,TRBJ2-7,15,TRBV7-2
TGTGCCAGCAGCCCCGGACAGGGGTGGGACATTGGATCACCCCTCCACTTT,CASSPGQGWDIGSPLHF,TRBD1,once,TRBJ1-6,17,TRBV7-6
TGTGCCAGCAGCCGGCGTGGGACTAGCGGCACAGATACGCAGTATTTT,CASSRRGTSGTDTQYF,TRBD2,NA,TRBJ2-3,16,TRBV11-2
TGTGCCAGCATTTATACACAGGGCGCAGCCAATGAGCAGTTCTTC,CASIYTQGAANEQFF,NA,NA,TRBJ2-1,15,TRBV7-2
TGTGCCAGCAGCTTAGGTGTAGCTGGAAACACCATATATTTT,CASSLGVAGNTIYF,NA,NA,TRBJ1-3,14,TRBV7-2
TGTGCCAGCAGACGAGGGAGAATCGCAGATACGCAGTATTTT,CASRRGRIADTQYF,NA,NA,TRBJ2-3,14,TRBV6-5
TGCGCCAGCCGACTCGGGACTAGCATACAAGAGACCCAGTACTTC,CASRLGTSIQETQYF,TRBD2,NA,TRBJ2-5,15,TRBV5-1
TGTGCCAGCAGCTTATTGGCAGGGAACAATCAGCCCCAGCATTTT,CASSLLAGNNQPQHF,NA,NA,TRBJ1-5,15,TRBV11-2
TGCAGCGTTGCACGGGACAGGCCAAACACCGGGGAGCTGTTTTTT,CSVARDRPNTGELFF,TRBD1,NA,TRBJ2-2,15,TRBV29-1
TGTGCCAGCTCACCACCGGGATCGGCTAGCGGGAGGGACGAGCAGTACTTC,CASSPPGSASGRDEQYF,TRBD2,NA,TRBJ2-7,17,TRBV18
TGTGCCAGCCGACAGGGGGCTTCCGAGCAGTACTTC,CASRQGASEQYF,TRBD1,few,TRBJ2-7,12,TRBV2
TGTGCCTGGATTAGCGGTGGTAATTCACCCCTCCACTTT,CAWISGGNSPLHF,NA,NA,TRBJ1-6,13,TRBV30
TGCGCCAGCAGCCAAGACGCCCAGGGGTTGTTTTACGAGCAGTACTTC,CASSQDAQGLFYEQYF,NA,medium-sized,TRBJ2-7,16,TRBV4-3
TGTGCCAGTAGTAAAAGGGAGACAGGGTCAGATACGCAGTATTTT,CASSKRETGSDTQYF,TRBD1,NA,TRBJ2-3,15,TRBV19
TGTGCCAGCAGCTTAGGATCTAGCGGCAACTACGAGCAGTACTTC,CASSLGSSGNYEQYF,TRBD2,NA,TRBJ2-7,15,TRBV11-3
TGTGCCATCACTGCGGGCGGTGAAGCTTTCTTT,CAITAGGEAFF,NA,few,TRBJ1-1,11,TRBV10-3
TGTGCCAGCAGCTTAGAATGGACAGGGATGCCGAACACTGAAGCTTTCTTT,CASSLEWTGMPNTEAFF,TRBD1,NA,TRBJ1-1,17,TRBV7-2
TGCGCCAGCAGCCAAGTACGCGGGCAGAGACTTTCGACACAGTATGGGCAGTATTTT,CASSQVRGQRLSTQYGQYF,NA,NA,TRBJ2-3,19,TRBV4-1
TGTGCCTGGAGTCCCAGTAACTACGAGCAGTACTTC,CAWSPSNYEQYF,NA,NA,TRBJ2-7,12,TRBV30
TGCGCCAGCAGACTTGGACAGCCCTCCTACGAGCAGTACTTC,CASRLGQPSYEQYF,NA,NA,TRBJ2-7,14,TRBV5-1